This TCR beta chain was sequenced in a study of technical replicates of blood from several donors. The repertoire was sequenced with immunoSEQ multiplex PCR; TCRdb's copy has only in-frame clones and lacks some. The data hold 55,000 to 75,000 clones, with over 85% observed a single time. V shed 4 bases and J 4 bases; nucleotides not matched to a gene: 2. Germline CDR1 SGHNT, CDR2 YYREEE (reference sequence). This CDR3 contains 12 residues. The chain has TRBV5-4 and TRBJ2-7; 7 nucleotides match TRBD1. The material sequenced was PBMCs. The sequence was collected from a human donor in good health. Some clones in this sample may be carry-over from other donors' samples. The CDR3 reads CASSRQGYEQYF. The CDR3 region has the DNA TGTGCCAGCAGCCGACAGGGTTACGAGCAGTACTTC.